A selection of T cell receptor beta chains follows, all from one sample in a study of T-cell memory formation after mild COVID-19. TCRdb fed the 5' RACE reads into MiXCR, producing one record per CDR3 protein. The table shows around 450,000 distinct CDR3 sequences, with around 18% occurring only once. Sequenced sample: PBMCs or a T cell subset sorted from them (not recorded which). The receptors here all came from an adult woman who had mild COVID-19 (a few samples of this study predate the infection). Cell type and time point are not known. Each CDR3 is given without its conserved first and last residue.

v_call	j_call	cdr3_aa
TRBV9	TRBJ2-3	ASSGISGQY
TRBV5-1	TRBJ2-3	ASREDGSSTDTQY
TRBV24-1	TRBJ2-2	ATSDSRPHTGELF
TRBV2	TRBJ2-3	ASSGDRIAESTDTQY
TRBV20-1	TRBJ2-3	SARDILAGVDTQY
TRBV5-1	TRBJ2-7	ASSPWDREMYEQY
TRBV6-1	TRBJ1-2	ASSEGVGQDLHYGYT
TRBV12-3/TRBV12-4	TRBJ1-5	ASSRDGPQH
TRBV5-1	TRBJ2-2	ASSLRLGSKSGELF
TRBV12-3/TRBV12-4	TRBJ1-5	ASRGQGTQPQH
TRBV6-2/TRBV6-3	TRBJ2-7	ASRAGAAYEQY
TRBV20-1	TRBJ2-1	SARPPAGGNNEQF
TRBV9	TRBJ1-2	ASSVTGGRGYGYT
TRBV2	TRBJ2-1	ASRRTSGARNEQF
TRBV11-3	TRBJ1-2	ASSSPDNYGYT
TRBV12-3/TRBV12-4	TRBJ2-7	ASSLPPRASATIGQY
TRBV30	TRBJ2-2	AWSDTGPNTGELF
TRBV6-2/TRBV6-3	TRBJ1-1	ASSSLHPDKRVEAF
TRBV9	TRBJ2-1	ASSVEGEVKNEQF
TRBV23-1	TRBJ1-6	ASSLRQGANSPLH
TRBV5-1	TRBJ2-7	ASSPPRSPAEQY
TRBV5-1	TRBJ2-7	ASRRTSGGPPAYEQY
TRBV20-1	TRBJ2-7	SAVTPGAVSYEQY
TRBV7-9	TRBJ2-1	ASSFAWTSGGNNEQF
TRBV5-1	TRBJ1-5	ASSEGGSNQPQH
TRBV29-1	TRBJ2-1	SVADSGGNNEQF
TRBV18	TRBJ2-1	ASSPQVGGYNEQF
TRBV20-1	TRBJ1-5	SAPGQGAPSNQPQH
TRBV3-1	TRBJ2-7	ASSQGEGLTLPYEQY
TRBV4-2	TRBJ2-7	ASSQGTSESYEQY
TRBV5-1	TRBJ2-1	ASTFLAGVYNEQF
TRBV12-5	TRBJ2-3	ASGRPTSGADTQY
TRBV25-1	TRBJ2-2	ASSVAAGELF
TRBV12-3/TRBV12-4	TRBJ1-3	ASGGVENTIY
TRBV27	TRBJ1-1	ASSLWPGNTEAF
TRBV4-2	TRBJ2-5	ASSGLEETQY
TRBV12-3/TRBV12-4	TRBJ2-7	ASREAGAGREQY
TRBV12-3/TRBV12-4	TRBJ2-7	ASMISGPAIPYEQY
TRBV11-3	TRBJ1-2	ASSLAQIRGYT
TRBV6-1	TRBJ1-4	ASRTGGANEKLF
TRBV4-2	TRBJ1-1	ASSQTGSGAEAF
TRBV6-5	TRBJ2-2	ASSYPSSGFQGTGELF
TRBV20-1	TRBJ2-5	SASLRLGEETQY
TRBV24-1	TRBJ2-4	ATSDNGHAKNIQY
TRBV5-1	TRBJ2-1	ASSLAGTSGTYEQF
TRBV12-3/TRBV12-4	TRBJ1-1	ASSFGPGAEAF
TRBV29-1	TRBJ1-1	SAGDGTTEAF
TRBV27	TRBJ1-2	ASSPQGQGPRGYT
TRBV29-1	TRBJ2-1	SVGPIRYNEQF
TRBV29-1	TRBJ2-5	STGQGQETQY
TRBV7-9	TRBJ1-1	ASSAKTATF
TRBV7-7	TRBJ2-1	ASSLAGSGAPYNEQF
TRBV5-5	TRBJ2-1	ASSLVVAFSYNEQF
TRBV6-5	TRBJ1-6	ASSYSDRVHNSPLH
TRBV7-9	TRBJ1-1	ASSLALQGYTEAF
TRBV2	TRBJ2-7	ASSEWGSSYEQY
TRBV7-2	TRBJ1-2	ASSFSRGRNYGYT
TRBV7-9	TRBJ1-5	ASSETGGQPQH